The 5 T cell receptor beta chains reported below all come from one sample, sequenced in a study of OX40 agonist ivuxolimab in advanced cancers. TCRdb keeps only in-frame clones here, not all; method: immunoSEQ multiplex PCR. The sample lists roughly 92,000 clones; more than 80% were seen once. Sample: CD4+ or CD8+ T cells sorted from blood, taken in a trial of the OX40 agonist ivuxolimab. These receptors originate from an adult with an advanced solid tumor such as melanoma, head and neck, liver or kidney cancer.

V and J are TRBV7-2 and TRBJ2-1; D could derive from TRBD1 or TRBD2 (5 bases each). V lost 4 bases, J lost 2 bases, and 18 bases lay in between. This CDR3 is built from 17 residues. CDR1 SGHTA and CDR2 FQGNSA come from the germline V gene. The CDR3 here is CASSSGRPGLTYNEQFF. DNA for the CDR3: TGTGCCAGCAGCTCGGGACGGCCGGGGTTGACCTACAATGAGCAGTTCTTC.

This clone was found a few times. The V gene is TRBV18, the J gene TRBJ2-5; 7 positions agree with TRBD1. Germline trimming cut 3 bases from V and 3 bases from J; bases unmatched to any gene: 4. Germline V lookup: CDR1 KGHSH, CDR2 LQKENI. CDR3 length: 14 amino acids. The CDR3 sequence is CASSPGTVEETQYF. In DNA, the CDR3 is TGTGCCAGCTCACCCGGGACAGTAGAAGAGACCCAGTACTTC.

The chain has TRBV19 and TRBJ1-1, with D possibly matching TRBD1 (5 bases). CDR1 and CDR2 from the germline V gene are LNHDA and SQIVND (reference sequence). The V end lost 1 base, the J end lost 1 base, and 10 bases lay between the germline ends. This CDR3 has 15 amino acids. For the CDR3, the DNA is TGTGCCAGTAGTATAGGGGGCAGAACGAACACTGAAGCTTTCTTT. Amino acids: CASSIGGRTNTEAFF.

The table lists this clone with a count of one. The chain uses TRBV11-2 and TRBJ1-1; unclear D gene. The V gene lost 0 bases and the J gene lost 7 bases, with 12 bases spanning the gap. Germline lookup yields CDR1 SGHAT and CDR2 FQNNGV. The CDR3 has 14 amino acids. CDR3 region: CASSLERPAHEAFF. Written as DNA, the CDR3 is TGTGCCAGCAGCTTAGAAAGGCCAGCACATGAAGCTTTCTTT.

This chain links TRBV5-1 with TRBJ2-3; 7 nucleotides align to TRBD1. This CDR3 contains 14 residues. Trimming cost V 2 bases and J 4 bases; bases outside gene matches: 4. CDR1 is SGHRS and CDR2 is YFSETQ in the germline V gene. CDR3 sequence: CASSLRGPADTQYF. The CDR3 nucleotides are TGCGCCAGCAGCTTAAGGGGGCCGGCAGATACGCAGTATTTT. Variable domain in full (rest from reference TRBV5-1 and TRBJ2-3): KAGVTQTPRYLIKTRGQQVTLSCSPISGHRSVSWYQQTPGQGLQFLFEYFSETQRNKGNFPGRFSGRQFSNSRSEMNVSTLELGDSALYLCASSLRGPADTQYFGPGTRLTVL.